The sequence of this T cell receptor (beta chain) was determined in a study of shared clonotypes between healthy human individuals. General study findings and limits: Generally, naive subsets came out with larger estimated richness than memory subsets. Relative to clonotypes present in all four donors, those not shared had lower generation probabilities.

Comments on this clone: Antigen unknown.

The ends lost 6 bases at V and 11 bases at J; junction bases unmatched: 10. The CDR3 covers 11 residues. The V gene's germline CDR1 is DFQATT and CDR2 SNEGSKA (reference sequence). Per the original data handling: Junction-only sequences without quality scores came from ImmunoSEQ, so filtering differed. TCRdb keeps only in-frame clones here, not all; method: immunoSEQ multiplex PCR. V and J calls and clone size come straight from that table; D and trimming were deduced from the DNA. The sample has 2 million to 2.5 million clones, 80% to 95% seen once. The receptor was isolated from a man aged 18 to 29 in good health. Some clones in this sample may be carry-over from other donors' samples. The J gene is TRBJ2-7, the V gene TRBV20-1, with 7 nucleotides matching TRBD2. Sequences were obtained from naive CD4+ T cells from PBMCs. The subset here: CD45RA+ positively selected. The CDR3 reads CSASPGTNEYF. Written as DNA, the CDR3 is TGCAGTGCGTCACCCGGGACTAACGAGTACTTC.